Presented here are 32 T cell receptor beta chains from one specimen sequenced in a study of shared clonotypes between healthy human individuals. CD45RO-negative cells were positively selected for CCR7, leaving out terminally differentiated effector memory CD45RA+ cells. Profiling relied on immunoSEQ multiplex PCR, and the TCRdb table lists in-frame clones only, not all of them. Of approximately 1.9 million clones in the sample, 93% were seen once. Material: naive CD8+ T cells from PBMCs. Receptor source: a man aged 18 to 35 in good health. Some clones in this sample may be carry-over from other donors' samples.

The genes are TRBV7-9 and TRBJ2-1; 10 positions agree with TRBD1. Germline CDR1 is SEHNR and CDR2 is FQNEAQ (reference sequence). The V and J ends lost 6 bases and 7 bases, in that order; junction bases with no gene match: 9. The CDR3 covers 15 residues. CDR3 residues: CASRPGTGELNEQFF. CDR3 coding DNA: TGTGCCAGCAGACCCGGGACAGGGGAATTGAATGAGCAGTTCTTC.

This clone was recorded a few times. The chain is built from TRBV10-2 and TRBJ1-1; D gene unclear. Germline V CDR1 and CDR2: WSHSY, SAAADI. The CDR3 extends over 14 amino acids. Trimming left V 8 bases short and J 1 base short, with 14 bases between. The CDR3 DNA reads as TGCGCCAGCTCCCCACGGATGAGGAACACTGAAGCTTTCTTT. It specifies CASSPRMRNTEAFF.

The J gene is TRBJ1-2, the V gene TRBV4-3; 8 bases map to TRBD1. The ends lost 3 bases at V and 4 bases at J; junction bases unmatched: 10. The CDR3 consists of 16 residues. Germline lookup yields CDR1 LGHNA and CDR2 YSLEER. CDR3 in amino acids: CASSQIRSTGVYGYTF. CDR3 bases: TGCGCCAGCAGCCAGATTAGGTCGACAGGGGTCTATGGCTACACCTTC.

This clone has only one observation. This chain joins TRBV10-3 and TRBJ2-3; TRBD2 matches at 11 bases. The V gene's germline CDR1 is ENHRY and CDR2 SYGVKD. This CDR3 has 14 amino acids. J gave up 3 bases and V 10 bases, and 6 bases lay outside the gene matches. The CDR3 protein is CASGTSGSTDTQYF. CDR3 DNA sequence: TGTGCCAGCGGGACTAGCGGTTCGACAGATACGCAGTATTTT.

The chain recombines TRBV7-9 with TRBJ2-1; D may be TRBD2 (6 bases). The CDR3 length is 18 residues. The V end lost 2 bases, the J end lost 5 bases, and 22 bases lay between the germline ends. CDR1 and CDR2 (germline): SEHNR, FQNEAQ (reference sequence). The CDR3 bases are TGTGCCAGCAGCTTATCTCTAGCGCCGATAAAAGGACACAATGAGCAGTTCTTC. Its translation is CASSLSLAPIKGHNEQFF.

This rearrangement joins TRBV10-3 to TRBJ2-7, with D perhaps given as TRBD1 or TRBD2 (5 bases each). With 4 bases removed from V and 3 bases from J, the gap between germline ends came to 10 bases. Germline-derived CDR1 and CDR2 are ENHRY and SYGVKD. This CDR3 comprises 13 residues. The CDR3 protein is CAISGDGDYEQYF. CDR3 bases: TGTGCCATCAGTGGGGACGGAGACTACGAGCAGTACTTC.

The chain is built from TRBV7-9 and TRBJ2-1; tentative D call: TRBD2 (5 bases). The V end was cut by 5 bases, the J end by 4 bases, with 15 bases between. The CDR3 totals 15 residues. Germline V gives CDR1 SEHNR, CDR2 FQNEAQ (reference sequence). The CDR3 sequence: CASSPQGSRYNEQFF. DNA of the CDR3: TGTGCCAGCAGCCCGCAAGGGAGCAGATACAATGAGCAGTTCTTC. Using reference TRBV7-9 and TRBJ2-1 for the parts outside the CDR3, the full variable domain is DTGVSQNPRHKITKRGQNVTFRCDPISEHNRLYWYRQTLGQGPEFLTYFQNEAQLEKSRLLSDRFSAERPKGSFSTLEIQRTEQGDSAMYLCASSPQGSRYNEQFFGPGTRLTVL.

The rearrangement links TRBV7-2 to TRBJ2-3, with 8 bases aligning to TRBD2. The CDR3 runs 17 residues. Germline loops: CDR1 SGHTA, CDR2 FQGNSA. The trim removed 5 bases at V and 5 bases at J, leaving 15 bases unmatched. The CDR3 spells CASSAGSEAGALDTQYF. The CDR3 DNA sequence: TGTGCCAGCAGCGCGGGGAGTGAAGCGGGAGCCCTAGATACGCAGTATTTT.

This clone was seen only a few times. The rearrangement links TRBV18 to TRBJ2-2; either TRBD1 or TRBD2 may fit D (5 bases each). The CDR3 sequence is 14 residues long. The ends were cut back, 8 bases at V and 4 bases at J, with 14 bases in the middle. Germline lookup yields CDR1 KGHSH and CDR2 LQKENI. DNA for the CDR3: TGTGCCAGCCACACGGGGCGACGCACCGGGGAGCTGTTTTTT. Residues: CASHTGRRTGELFF.

This chain links TRBV28 with TRBJ2-1; TRBD1 matches at 8 bases. The CDR3 is made up of 13 amino acids. From germline, CDR1 is MDHEN and CDR2 SYDVKM. Germline trimming cut 5 bases from V and 7 bases from J; bases unmatched to any gene: 4. Here the CDR3 reads CASSTGGWNEQFF. In DNA form, the CDR3 reads TGTGCCAGCAGTACAGGGGGGTGGAATGAGCAGTTCTTC.

V is TRBV4-1 and J is TRBJ2-2, with D perhaps matching TRBD1 (6 bases). CDR3 length: 16 residues. Trimming removed 4 bases at V and 3 bases at J, with 15 bases between. Germline lookup yields CDR1 MGHRA and CDR2 YSYEKL. CDR3 in amino acids: CASSLGVGADTGELFF. The CDR3 nucleotides read TGCGCCAGCAGCCTAGGGGTGGGGGCCGACACCGGGGAGCTGTTTTTT.

The chain has TRBV27 and TRBJ2-7; D gene ambiguous. The CDR3 sequence is 14 residues long. Germline CDR1 is MNHEY and CDR2 is SMNVEV (reference sequence). Trimming left V 0 bases short and J 9 bases short, with 15 bases between. The CDR3 DNA reads as TGTGCCAGCAGTTTATCGAACACGGGCCTGGGGCAGTACTTC. Protein: CASSLSNTGLGQYF.

The chain couples TRBV28 to TRBJ2-1, with TRBD2 matching over 8 bases. Germline V CDR1 and CDR2: MDHEN, SYDVKM. The CDR3 length is 15 residues. The V gene end was trimmed by 4 bases and the J gene end by 8 bases; junction bases not matched to a gene: 10. The CDR3 loop reads CASSSERESVDEQFF. The CDR3 coding sequence is TGTGCCAGCAGTTCGGAGCGGGAGTCTGTAGATGAGCAGTTCTTC.

This rearrangement joins TRBV7-9 to TRBJ2-5; 9 bases are a match to TRBD2. J lost 5 bases, V lost 2 bases, and 9 bases had no gene match. The CDR3 runs to 16 residues. Germline CDR1 reads SEHNR; CDR2 reads FQNEAQ (reference sequence). CDR3 DNA sequence: TGTGCCAGCAGCTTAAGTTCGCGGGAGGGGAAGGAGACCCAGTACTTC. The encoded protein is CASSLSSREGKETQYF.

The chain links TRBV27 to TRBJ2-3; no clear D. Looked up from germline, CDR1 is MNHEY and CDR2 is SMNVEV (reference sequence). V dropped 3 bases and J dropped 8 bases, with 12 bases sitting between them. This CDR3 has 13 residues. CDR3 DNA sequence: TGTGCCAGCAGTTTGGTCTGGGTAGGTACGCAGTATTTT. Encoded protein: CASSLVWVGTQYF.

A word on this clone: At the DNA level, this CDR3 is encoded by other sequences in the same sample as well. J is TRBJ2-7 and V is TRBV27, with D unclear. Germline loops: CDR1 MNHEY, CDR2 SMNVEV (reference sequence). The V end was cut by 3 bases, the J end by 2 bases, with 8 bases between. This CDR3 has 13 residues. CDR3 protein: CASSFGGTYEQYF. In nucleotides, the CDR3 is TGTGCCAGCAGTTTCGGCGGAACCTACGAGCAGTACTTC.

The chain employs TRBV6-5 and TRBJ2-2; weak D call: TRBD1 (6 bases). CDR3 length: 15 residues. V shed 6 bases and J shed 4 bases, with 15 bases lying between them. Germline V CDR1 and CDR2: MNHEY, SVGAGI. The CDR3, as DNA: TGTGCCAGCAGGAATCCAAAGACAGGCACCGGGGAGCTGTTTTTT. Translating it yields CASRNPKTGTGELFF.

The V gene is TRBV7-3, the J gene TRBJ2-2; TRBD2 aligns across 10 bases. The CDR3 length is 19 residues. Germline values: CDR1 SGHTA, CDR2 FQGTGA. The junction had 15 bases not matched to a gene; V was cut back by 5 bases and J by 3 bases. CDR3 sequence (DNA): TGTGCCAGCAGCCCATATGGGGTAGCGGGAGGACGGTACACCGGGGAGCTGTTTTTT. It codes for CASSPYGVAGGRYTGELFF.

A note on this clone: This same CDR3 is encoded by further DNA sequences in the sample. This chain uses TRBV9 with TRBJ2-3; 8 nucleotides match TRBD2. CDR1 SGDLS and CDR2 YYNGEE come from the germline V gene. This CDR3 is built from 16 residues. V lost 0 bases to trimming and J lost 4 bases; unmatched junction nucleotides: 7. In nucleotides, the CDR3 is TGTGCCAGCAGCGTAGGGGCGAGCGGGAGCGCAGATACGCAGTATTTT. The encoded protein is CASSVGASGSADTQYF.

V gene TRBV6-6 combines with J gene TRBJ2-3; no clear D. This CDR3 spans 15 amino acids. V gave up 2 bases and J gave up 3 bases, with 12 bases separating them. Per germline, CDR1 MNHNY and CDR2 SVGAGI (reference sequence). CDR3 region: CASSYPPRITDTQYF. CDR3 coding DNA: TGTGCCAGCAGTTACCCGCCACGAATAACAGATACGCAGTATTTT.

The rearrangement links TRBV28 to TRBJ1-5, with 7 nucleotides matching TRBD1. V was pared by 3 bases and J by 1 base, with 3 bases of the junction left unmatched. Germline CDR1 reads MDHEN; CDR2 reads SYDVKM. This CDR3 is 15 amino acids long. DNA for the CDR3: TGTGCCAGCAGTTTTGGCAGGGGGAGCAATCAGCCCCAGCATTTT. Amino acids: CASSFGRGSNQPQHF.

The rearrangement links TRBV11-2 to TRBJ2-7; a possible D gene is TRBD1 (5 bases). The CDR3 length is 13 residues. CDR1 SGHAT and CDR2 FQNNGV come from the germline V gene. V lost 4 bases and J 4 bases, leaving 11 bases between the germline ends. The CDR3 loop reads CASSWRQTYEQYF. The CDR3 DNA is TGTGCCAGCAGCTGGCGACAGACGTACGAGCAGTACTTC.

The chain combines TRBV28 with TRBJ2-2, with D uncertain. Trimming stripped 6 bases from V and 3 bases from J, with 17 bases between. The CDR3 is 16 amino acids. Germline V CDR1 and CDR2: MDHEN, SYDVKM. The CDR3 reads CASSPPWRLDTGELFF. The CDR3 coding sequence is TGTGCCAGCAGCCCCCCCTGGCGGCTCGACACCGGGGAGCTGTTTTTT.

The V call is TRBV7-9, the J call TRBJ1-2, with 9 bases lining up with TRBD1. CDR3 size: 15 residues. CDR1 and CDR2 from the germline V gene are SEHNR and FQNEAQ (reference sequence). V trimming: 0 bases; J trimming: 8 bases; junction bases outside the gene matches: 7. The CDR3 is CASSLASGQGIGYTF. The CDR3 DNA reads as TGTGCCAGCAGCTTAGCGAGCGGACAGGGGATCGGCTACACCTTC.

In this sample, this clone turned up once. CDR3 coding DNA: TGTGCCAGCTCCCGGGACAGCCCTCATCAGCAGTACTTC. Translated: CASSRDSPHQQYF. The V gene is TRBV5-4, the J gene TRBJ2-7, with 7 bases lining up with TRBD1. The CDR3 contains 13 residues. V dropped 7 bases and J dropped 8; count of bases not matched to a gene: 12. CDR1 and CDR2 (germline): SGHNT, YYREEE (reference sequence).

The chain joins TRBV27 to TRBJ2-7; perhaps D is TRBD1 or TRBD2 (5 bases each). The V gene lost 4 bases and the J gene lost 2 bases, with 9 bases spanning the gap. This CDR3 region has 13 residues. The germline V gene has CDR1 MNHEY and CDR2 SMNVEV (reference sequence). CDR3 sequence reads: CASSYRRPYEQYF. DNA for the CDR3: TGTGCCAGCAGTTACAGGAGGCCCTACGAGCAGTACTTC.

This chain connects TRBV9 to TRBJ2-7, with 8 bases lining up with TRBD2. Losses at the gene ends were 5 bases for V and 3 bases for J; bases not matched to a gene: 4. The CDR3 is 13 residues long. Looked up from germline, CDR1 is SGDLS and CDR2 is YYNGEE. In DNA form, the CDR3 reads TGTGCCAGCAGTAGCGGGACCAACTACGAGCAGTACTTC. Translation gives CASSSGTNYEQYF.

In this sample, this clone turned up once. The chain joins TRBV6-5 to TRBJ2-7; D assignment may be TRBD1 or TRBD2 (6 bases each). This CDR3 contains 14 residues. Germline V gene sequence: CDR1 MNHEY, CDR2 SVGAGI. With 5 bases removed from V and 0 bases from J, the gap between germline ends came to 11 bases. The DNA for the CDR3 is TGTGCCAGCAGTCCCCCGGGGGCCTCCTACGAGCAGTACTTC. Protein product: CASSPPGASYEQYF.

This clone was detected once. This chain uses TRBV6-5 with TRBJ1-1, with 9 positions matching TRBD1. The trim removed 4 bases at V and 6 bases at J, leaving 12 bases unmatched. Germline assignment: CDR1 MNHEY and CDR2 SVGAGI. The CDR3 loop spans 16 amino acids. The CDR3 sequence is CASSSLVQGAHPEAFF. DNA for the CDR3: TGTGCCAGCAGTTCTCTGGTACAGGGGGCGCATCCTGAAGCTTTCTTT.

This clone has just a few counts. The chain employs TRBV19 and TRBJ2-7, with no clear D. Germline-derived CDR1 and CDR2 are LNHDA and SQIVND (reference sequence). CDR3 length: 13 residues. The CDR3 here is CATSPGQRYEQYF. In DNA form, the CDR3 reads TGTGCAACCTCCCCTGGGCAGAGATACGAGCAGTACTTC.

Of note for this clone: The sample has other DNA sequences that encode this CDR3 too. The V call is TRBV27, the J call TRBJ2-2; D not certain. The CDR3 contains 15 residues. V was shortened by 1 base and J by 1 base, with 7 bases between the two germline ends. Germline V gene lookup returns CDR1 MNHEY and CDR2 SMNVEV (reference sequence). The CDR3 DNA reads TGTGCCAGCAGTTTATTTTCGGGGAACACCGGGGAGCTGTTTTTT. Its protein is CASSLFSGNTGELFF.

This chain uses TRBV9 with TRBJ1-1; D call uncertain. This CDR3 spans 14 amino acids. Deletions cut 0 bases from V and 1 base from J, with 7 bases between. Germline loops: CDR1 SGDLS, CDR2 YYNGEE. The CDR3 coding sequence is TGTGCCAGCAGCGTAGAAGATGGGAACACTGAAGCTTTCTTT. It specifies CASSVEDGNTEAFF.